Sequencing of this T cell receptor (beta chain) was carried out in a study of patients and donors after allogeneic stem cell transplantation. TCRdb re-derived calls from the RT-PCR reads in MiXCR, one entry per CDR3 protein. The sample records about 57,000 distinct CDR3 sequences, less than 15% being singletons. The CDR3 spans 16 residues. The junction had 3 bases not matched to a gene; V was cut back by 4 bases and J by 1 base. Germline V gene lookup returns CDR1 SGHDT and CDR2 YYEEEE. This clonotype was picked up a small number of times. Sequenced sample: blood, either unsorted or a sorted T cell fraction (not recorded which). This sequence was found in a human donor who was either an allogeneic HSCT recipient or a stem cell or donor lymphocyte infusion donor (not recorded which). It is not recorded whose cells these are; they may come from a transplant donor. This sequence joins TRBV5-6 and TRBJ2-1; TRBD1 agrees at 12 bases. CDR3 sequence (DNA): TGTGCCAGCAGCATGGGACAGGGGGCTTCCTACAATGAGCAGTTCTTC. Encoded protein: CASSMGQGASYNEQFF.